This TCR beta chain stems from a study of blood T cell repertoires in COVID-19 (dated by TCRdb to about 2020). For context, the study as a whole: Collaborator samples came from the United States, Italy and Spain and covered acute and convalescent phases of COVID-19. The prospective study material was composed of cDNA or gDNA derived from T cells, B-cell-depleted T cells, or PBMCs. The dataset comprised deeply sampled blood TCRbeta repertoires from subjects exposed to, actively infected with, or recovered from COVID-19. A freely available public database, intended as a resource for researchers studying the immune response to SARS-CoV-2, is where the repertoires were released. The samples were drawn from the first 160 participants of the ongoing ImmuneRACE study and from some 1,300 subjects provided by 6 global collaborators. A de-identified subject ID, COVID-19 status, age in years and sex were almost always included in the sample metadata. HLA class I and class II types, where available, came from metadata supplied by the sample provider rather than from assay-based typing.

The germline V gene (reference sequence) supplies CDR1 LNHDA and CDR2 SQIVND. V sheds 3 bases and J sheds 5 bases, leaving 17 bases between their ends. The CDR3 runs 16 residues from the cysteine to the phenylalanine. Here the CDR3 DNA is all that survives: 48 bases in frame from base 1. Overall study results and their limits: How much clinical and demographic metadata was included differed by source and by participant, and the metadata was provided uncurated.

Whole blood was collected in K2EDTA tubes by collaborating institutions according to the institutions' own protocols. For TCRbeta analysis, collaborator samples were shipped as frozen whole blood, as isolated PBMCs, or as DNA extracted from either sample type. TCRbeta CDR3 regions were amplified from genomic DNA using the immunoSEQ Assay, a bias-controlled multiplex PCR. The original methods were these. Within the assay, amplification of reference gene primers was used to estimate how many nucleated cells each sample contained. To quantify the absolute abundance of each unique TCRbeta CDR3 rearrangement, sequence reads were collapsed and filtered. Productive Simpson clonality was computed per sample as the square root of Simpson's diversity index over productive rearrangements. TCRdb stores this immuneACCESS table with in-frame sequences only. Part of the clones is absent; in the studies checked, under half of the shortfall reflects unresolved V genes, and no reason is known for the rest. D and trimming were read from the DNA, whereas the V and J calls and clone size are those reported in that table. The sample has about 670,000 clones on record, 90% of them singletons. The ten biggest clones cover around 0.3% of the sample.

As to this clone: Its recognized antigen is unknown. No base-level quality is on record; no much larger clone is a single base apart.

Sequenced sample: peripheral blood. This chain joins TRBV19 to TRBJ1-5; the D gene is perhaps TRBD1, from 5 matching bases. This sequence originates from a woman aged 18-35 years with acute or convalescent COVID-19. The CDR3 region has the sequence CASSMGGAAHHQPQHF. Read as DNA, the sequence is TGTGCCAGTAGTATGGGAGGGGCGGCTCACCATCAGCCCCAGCATTTT. Outside the CDR3, residues come from the reference TRBV19 and TRBJ1-5 proteins, so the full variable domain is: DGGITQSPKYLFRKEGQNVTLSCEQNLNHDAMYWYRQDPGQGLRLIYYSQIVNDFQKGDIAEGYSVSREKKESFPLTVTSAQKNPTAFYLCASSMGGAAHHQPQHFGDGTRLSIL.